These T cell receptor beta chains were read from a single sample in a study of blood T cell repertoires in COVID-19. The repertoire was sequenced with immunoSEQ multiplex PCR; TCRdb's copy has only in-frame clones and lacks some. The sample holds about 88,000 clones; about 83% are singletons and the top ten take roughly 25%. Specimen: peripheral blood. The source is a human donor in a cohort sampled during active COVID-19. The CDR3 runs from the conserved cysteine through the conserved F or W. A D gene is named only where the DNA matches it firmly.

J: TRBJ2-7
D: TRBD2
V: TRBV5-6
CDR3: CASSLGGGLTYEQYF

J: TRBJ1-1
D: TRBD1
V: TRBV30
CDR3: CAWSTGGFEAFF

J: TRBJ1-1
D: TRBD1
V: TRBV10-1
CDR3: CASSELLTGGRWTEAFF

J: TRBJ2-7
D: TRBD1
V: TRBV2
CDR3: CASSAGVPGQGYEQYF

J: TRBJ2-1
D: TRBD2
V: TRBV27
CDR3: CASSLSGTSGYPEQFF

J: TRBJ2-2
D: TRBD1
V: TRBV19
CDR3: CASSKGQGVATGELFF

J: TRBJ2-3
D: -
V: TRBV21-1
CDR3: CASSMITGTSGGEPSTDTQYF

J: TRBJ2-3
D: -
V: TRBV5-1
CDR3: CASSLADGGSTDTQYF

J: TRBJ2-5
D: TRBD2
V: TRBV11-3
CDR3: CASSLGLSGGEETQYF

J: TRBJ1-2
D: TRBD1
V: TRBV16
CDR3: CASSQDRGGYGYTF

J: TRBJ2-2
D: TRBD2
V: TRBV2
CDR3: CASSKLASTGELFF

J: TRBJ1-1
D: -
V: TRBV25-1
CDR3: CASSGMRGHTEAFF

J: TRBJ2-1
D: TRBD1
V: TRBV28
CDR3: CASRQIQGKQFF

J: TRBJ2-3
D: TRBD1
V: TRBV19
CDR3: CASSTPPGQGPDTQYF

J: TRBJ2-5
D: -
V: TRBV7-2
CDR3: CASSLARGETQYF

J: TRBJ1-2
D: -
V: TRBV5-1
CDR3: CASSLTGPLNGYTF

J: TRBJ2-7
D: -
V: TRBV3-1/TRBV3-2
CDR3: CASSQEIKGLHYEQYF

J: TRBJ2-1
D: TRBD1
V: TRBV7-2
CDR3: CASSPNRQGPYNEQFF

J: TRBJ1-1
D: -
V: TRBV6-5
CDR3: CASSIPGGNTEAFF

J: TRBJ2-2
D: TRBD1
V: TRBV7-7
CDR3: CASSPDRVNTGELFF

J: TRBJ2-3
D: TRBD1
V: TRBV5-4
CDR3: CASSRDRGGTQYF

J: TRBJ2-7
D: -
V: TRBV4-2
CDR3: CASSQIQLQGSSTYEQYF

J: TRBJ1-3
D: -
V: TRBV21-1
CDR3: CASSSPGQGIFSGNTIYF

J: TRBJ2-1
D: TRBD1
V: TRBV4-1
CDR3: CASSQDRGGNEQFF

J: TRBJ1-5
D: -
V: TRBV7-9
CDR3: CASSSTSPNQPQHF

J: TRBJ1-6
D: TRBD1
V: TRBV11-2
CDR3: CASSSVGQGSVPLHF

J: TRBJ2-7
D: TRBD2
V: TRBV28
CDR3: CASSQGTSGSSYEQYF

J: TRBJ2-5
D: TRBD1
V: TRBV11-2
CDR3: CASSLEATQGETQYF

J: TRBJ2-7
D: TRBD2
V: TRBV5-1
CDR3: CASSLFPLAGGGNEQYF

J: TRBJ2-3
D: TRBD2
V: TRBV7-9
CDR3: CASSLLAGDLFSTDTQYF

J: TRBJ2-3
D: -
V: TRBV2
CDR3: CASSMTTTSTDTQYF

J: TRBJ1-6
D: TRBD1
V: TRBV6-5
CDR3: CASSSDRAHYNSPLHF

J: TRBJ2-3
D: -
V: TRBV5-1
CDR3: CASSPRRVGSTSTDTQYF

J: TRBJ2-2
D: -
V: TRBV19
CDR3: CASSVQSPGELFF

J: TRBJ1-1
D: -
V: TRBV19
CDR3: CASSQGFTEAFF

J: TRBJ2-7
D: -
V: TRBV11-2
CDR3: CASSLARDYEQYF

J: TRBJ1-5
D: -
V: TRBV6-5
CDR3: CASSYSGDQPQHF

J: TRBJ2-1
D: -
V: TRBV27
CDR3: CASSPITGGLDNEQFF

J: TRBJ2-4
D: TRBD1
V: TRBV6-6
CDR3: CASSWTLGQGNIQYF

J: TRBJ2-7
D: -
V: TRBV7-7
CDR3: CASSSREHRTYEQYF